One T cell receptor (beta chain) is described in this entry. The antigen is unknown. This CDR3 is 16 amino acids long. The ends lost 2 bases at V and 1 base at J; junction bases unmatched: 10. Germline values: CDR1 DFQATT, CDR2 SNEGSKA (reference sequence). This entry comes from a study of T cell repertoires in cytomegalovirus infection. Study details: It was recently identified HLA-C-restricted and well-studied HLA-B-restricted CMV epitopes that the study used.

One entry per CDR3 protein, called by TCRdb with MiXCR from the reads. The table includes around 750,000 distinct CDR3 sequences, about 33% detected once. The chain carries TRBV20-1 and TRBJ2-5; 7 positions match TRBD2. This sequence was found in a human donor in good health (CMV status not recorded). Some clones in this sample may be carry-over from other donors' samples. This material consisted of cultured CD8+ T cells from PBMCs, taken from culture after CMV antigen stimulation. Here the CDR3 DNA reads TGCAGTGCTAGACAGGGAACGGGACTAACCCAAGAGACCCAGTACTTC. It codes for CSARQGTGLTQETQYF.